This section outlines one T cell receptor (beta chain) sequence together with its context. This record comes from a study of blood T cell repertoires in COVID-19. TCRdb's table, derived via immunoSEQ multiplex PCR, lists solely in-frame clones and lacks some. The data hold approximately 240,000 clones, with roughly four fifths observed a single time. Trimming pared 6 bases from V and 5 bases from J, leaving 18 bases between. CDR1 is WNHNN and CDR2 is SYGVQD in the germline V gene (reference sequence). This CDR3 has 15 residues. The specimen was peripheral blood. The V and J genes are TRBV10-1 and TRBJ2-3; no firm D call. The TCR comes from a man in his fifties or sixties with acute or convalescent COVID-19. CDR3 residues: CASSHLSPLRDTQYF. CDR3 bases: TGCGCCAGCAGCCATCTTAGCCCCCTCCGAGATACGCAGTATTTT.